This T cell receptor (beta chain) was documented in a study of T cells in Graves' hyperthyroidism and ophthalmopathy. Study-wide results and limits: Ophthalmopathy, as predicted by the model, came a median about seven months after the prediction.

TCR beta CDR3 region amplification was performed from RNA transcripts. First-round RT-PCR with HTBI primers amplified the TCR CDR3 region. In TCRdb, the multiplex PCR reads were re-called with MiXCR into one record per CDR3 protein. This sample has 300,000 to 400,000 distinct CDR3 sequences; over 15% occur once, and the top ten carry roughly 49%. Researchers barred patients who had uncontrolled infection, other autoimmune disease, pregnancy or lactation. This clonotype was counted ten times or more. Its antigen remains unidentified. The length of the CDR3 is 13 residues. Germline CDR1 reads SGHRS; CDR2 reads YFSETQ. Trimming took 2 bases from V and 4 from J, leaving 7 bases between them.

The sequenced material came from blood. This clonotype originated in a woman aged 45-59 years with Graves' hyperthyroidism. The V and J genes are TRBV5-1 and TRBJ2-1; D is ambiguous. DNA for the CDR3: TGCGCCAGCAGCTTTTTTGAATACAATGAGCAGTTCTTC. This codes for CASSFFEYNEQFF.